Each of the 22 T cell receptor beta chains below was sequenced from the same sample in a study of blood T cell repertoires in COVID-19 (dated by TCRdb to 2018 to 2021). The library was prepared using the immunoSEQ multiplex PCR assay. TCRdb took this table from immuneACCESS and kept in-frame rearrangements with V and J called. Such tables lack part of the clones; where checked against another copy, unresolved V genes explain under half of the gap, and the rest is unexplained. For this sample there are about 250,000 clones; 80% to 90% appear just once. The ten largest clones represent under 3% of the sample. Sequenced: PBMCs or T cells enriched from blood (not recorded which). The receptors originated from a woman aged 18 to 35 who had recovered from COVID-19.

The chain joins TRBV19 to TRBJ1-1; no clear D gene. The V gene lost 4 bases and the J gene lost 5 bases, with 8 bases spanning the gap. This CDR3 spans 12 amino acids. Germline V gene data show CDR1 as LNHDA and CDR2 as SQIVND (reference sequence). The CDR3 region has the DNA TGTGCCAGTAGTAAAAGGGAGACTGAAGCTTTCTTT. This gives the protein CASSKRETEAFF.

The chain uses TRBV19 and TRBJ1-2; TRBD1 aligns across 9 bases. V lost 3 bases, J lost 4 bases, and 6 bases stayed unmatched. CDR3 size: 15 residues. Germline V gives CDR1 LNHDA, CDR2 SQIVND (reference sequence). CDR3 DNA: TGTGCCAGTAGTATCCGCGGGACAGGGCCCTATGGCTACACCTTC. Translating it yields CASSIRGTGPYGYTF.

CDR3 loop: CASRPKTRGNTEAFF. DNA for the CDR3: TGTGCCAGCAGGCCTAAGACCAGGGGGAACACTGAAGCTTTCTTT. J is TRBJ1-1 and V is TRBV3-1 (or the pseudogene TRBV3-2), with D possibly TRBD1 on 6 matching bases. This CDR3 has 15 residues. The V gene's germline CDR1 is LGHDT and CDR2 YNNKEL (reference sequence). Trimming cost V 6 bases and J 1 base, with 15 bases left between them.

This rearrangement joins TRBV5-1 to TRBJ2-7; TRBD1 matches at 7 bases. Germline V lookup: CDR1 SGHRS, CDR2 YFSETQ. The CDR3 spans 14 residues. Germline trimming cut 7 bases from V and 1 base from J; bases unmatched to any gene: 8. CDR3 sequence (DNA): TGCGCCAGCGGGCCCGGGACAGTATCCTACGAGCAGTACTTC. Its protein is CASGPGTVSYEQYF.

V usage is TRBV15 and J usage is TRBJ2-2; D remains unclear. Germline V gene data show CDR1 as LNHNV and CDR2 as YYDKDF (reference sequence). V was trimmed by 11 bases and J by 6 bases, leaving 13 bases between them. The CDR3 is 12 residues long. The CDR3 region is CAASGTAGELFF. The CDR3 DNA sequence: TGTGCCGCCTCCGGTACCGCCGGGGAGCTGTTTTTT.

This clone occurred once. The chain has TRBV10-3 and TRBJ2-7, with D perhaps TRBD1 (6 bases). V was cut by 5 bases and J by 2 bases, with 10 bases left in between. The CDR3 has 13 residues. Germline CDR1 reads ENHRY; CDR2 reads SYGVKD. CDR3: CAISPDRTYEQYF. CDR3 nucleotide sequence: TGTGCCATCAGTCCTGACAGGACCTACGAGCAGTACTTC.

The rearrangement links TRBV7-3 to TRBJ2-7; TRBD1 aligns across 7 bases. This CDR3 has 13 amino acids. Per the germline V gene, CDR1 is SGHTA and CDR2 is FQGTGA. V shed 8 bases, J shed 6 bases, and the junction held 10 bases outside the gene matches. As DNA, the CDR3 is TGTGCCAGCGCAAAGACAGGGTTGAGCGAGCAGTACTTC. It translates to CASAKTGLSEQYF.

The V and J genes are TRBV29-1 and TRBJ1-1, with D possibly being TRBD1 (5 bases). Trimming took 1 base from V and 10 from J, leaving 16 bases between them. Per germline, CDR1 SQVTM and CDR2 ANQGSEA. CDR3 length: 13 residues. The DNA for the CDR3 is TGCAGCGTTGAAGGACTTGGGGCATCAGGAGCTTTCTTT. Protein: CSVEGLGASGAFF.

This chain joins TRBV30 and TRBJ2-7; D is undetermined. CDR3 size: 13 residues. Trimming removed 3 bases from V and 0 bases from J, with 9 bases in between. Germline CDR1 and CDR2: GTSNPN and SVGIG (reference sequence). The CDR3 loop is CAWSPGSSYEQYF. CDR3 bases: TGTGCCTGGAGCCCAGGCAGCTCCTACGAGCAGTACTTC.

The rearrangement joins TRBV28 to TRBJ2-3, with D perhaps matching TRBD1 (5 bases). The CDR3 has 16 residues. V lost 2 bases, J lost 3 bases, and 15 bases lay in between. Looked up from germline, CDR1 is MDHEN and CDR2 is SYDVKM. The CDR3 sequence: CASSLQGILITDTQYF. Written as DNA, the CDR3 is TGTGCCAGCAGTTTACAGGGAATTCTTATTACAGATACGCAGTATTTT.

This chain links TRBV5-1 with TRBJ2-1; 7 positions agree with TRBD1. Germline V CDR1 and CDR2: SGHRS, YFSETQ. V was pared by 3 bases and J by 11 bases, with 8 bases of the junction left unmatched. CDR3 length: 13 amino acids. The CDR3 reads CASSSGTATKQFF. CDR3 sequence (DNA): TGCGCCAGCAGCTCCGGGACAGCAACTAAGCAGTTCTTC.

V is TRBV9 and J is TRBJ1-4, with a weak D call TRBD1 (6 bases). The CDR3 runs to 14 residues. V lost 6 bases, J lost 6 bases, and 15 bases lay in between. Germline CDR1 and CDR2: SGDLS and YYNGEE. DNA for the CDR3: TGTGCCAGCACCTGGGGGCCAGGGGATGAAAAACTGTTTTTT. Translated, it gives CASTWGPGDEKLFF.

CDR3 in DNA: TGCAGCGTCCTAAAGGCCCAGGTAGATGGCTACACCTTC. Protein: CSVLKAQVDGYTF. The V call is TRBV29-1, the J call TRBJ1-2, with D unresolved. Germline V gene sequence: CDR1 SQVTM, CDR2 ANQGSEA. The CDR3 length is 13 residues. The ends were cut back, 6 bases at V and 6 bases at J, with 17 bases in the middle.

CDR3 residues: CASSAGMGQGGYGYTF. The CDR3 nucleotides are TGTGCCAGCAGCGCCGGAATGGGACAGGGAGGCTATGGCTACACCTTC. V usage is TRBV7-6 and J usage is TRBJ1-2; 9 bases align to TRBD1. CDR1 is SGHVS and CDR2 is FNYEAQ in the germline V gene. The length of the CDR3 is 16 residues. With 5 bases clipped from V and 4 bases from J, the junction kept 11 bases outside the gene matches.

The rearrangement uses TRBV25-1 and TRBJ1-2; D gene uncertain. There are 14 residues in the CDR3. Germline V gene lookup returns CDR1 MGHDK and CDR2 SYGVNS. The V and J ends lost 2 bases and 8 bases respectively, with 15 bases between them. CDR3 in DNA: TGTGCCAGCAGTGAAGAGATCGGTCTAGGAGGCTACACCTTC. Its protein product is CASSEEIGLGGYTF.

The rearrangement joins TRBV21-1 to TRBJ1-1; the table's TRBD1 call for D was not verified on the DNA. TRBV21-1 counts as a pseudogene. The CDR3 has 13 amino acids. In DNA form, the CDR3 reads TGTGCCAGCAGCAAAGAAACAGTTAACGAAGCTTTCTTT. Its translation is CASSKETVNEAFF.

Remarks on this clone: The junction departs from the called germline gene at one end, perhaps through a read error. The gene calls are TRBV29-1 and TRBJ1-6; D remains unclear. The CDR3 is 14 residues long. The germline gives CDR1 SQVTM, CDR2 ANQGSEA. The CDR3 nucleotides are TGCAGCGTTGTACGCAGGTCCTTTAATTCACCCCTCCACTTT. As protein: CSVVRRSFNSPLHF. Full variable domain (rest looked up from reference TRBV29-1 and TRBJ1-6): SAVISQKPSRDICQRGTSLTIQCQVDSQVTMMFWYRQQPGQSLTLIATANQGSEATYESGFVIDKFPISRPNLTFSTLTVSNMSPEDSSIYLCSVVRRSFNSPLHFGNGTRLTVT.

Concerning this clone: This sample includes further DNA sequences coding for the same CDR3. The chain links TRBV13 to TRBJ2-7, with 7 bases lining up with TRBD2. Germline CDR1 and CDR2: PRHDT and FYEKMQ (reference sequence). The V segment lost 5 bases and the J segment 4 bases; nucleotides outside the gene matches: 11. The CDR3 contains 15 residues. The CDR3 loop is CASSPGAGVGYEQYF. CDR3 coding DNA: TGTGCCAGCAGCCCAGGTGCGGGGGTAGGTTACGAGCAGTACTTC.

The chain employs TRBV5-5 and TRBJ1-1, with 7 nucleotides matching TRBD1. The CDR3 has 16 residues. Germline CDR1 and CDR2: SGHKS and YYEKEE (reference sequence). The V gene end was trimmed by 2 bases and the J gene end by 0 bases; junction bases not matched to a gene: 7. The CDR3 DNA follows: TGTGCCAGCAGCTTCTACTCGACAGGGATGAACACTGAAGCTTTCTTT. The encoded protein is CASSFYSTGMNTEAFF. Full variable domain (missing parts from reference TRBV5-5 and TRBJ1-1): DAGVTQSPTHLIKTRGQQVTLRCSPISGHKSVSWYQQVLGQGPQFIFQYYEKEERGRGNFPDRFSARQFPNYSSELNVNALLLGDSALYLCASSFYSTGMNTEAFFGQGTRLTVV.

CDR3 in DNA: TGCGCCAGCAGCCAACCCTTCGTGTTCAGGGATCCCACCTACGAGCAGTACTTC. Translated, it gives CASSQPFVFRDPTYEQYF. The chain recombines TRBV4-1 with TRBJ2-7, with D perhaps TRBD1 (5 bases). V was pared by 2 bases and J by 2 bases, with 22 bases between. Looked up from germline, CDR1 is MGHRA and CDR2 is YSYEKL. CDR3 length: 18 residues.

The chain uses TRBV15 and TRBJ2-1, with 11 bases that match TRBD2. Germline V gene lookup returns CDR1 LNHNV and CDR2 YYDKDF (reference sequence). Trimming at V came to 4 bases and at J to 1 base, leaving 3 bases not matched to a gene. The CDR3 extends over 16 amino acids. For the CDR3, the DNA is TGTGCCACCAGCACCCTAGCGGGGGGATCCTACAATGAGCAGTTCTTC. Protein sequence: CATSTLAGGSYNEQFF.

This chain links TRBV5-1 with TRBJ2-5; D is unresolved. This CDR3 region has 13 residues. CDR1 and CDR2 from the germline V gene are SGHRS and YFSETQ. V gave up 0 bases and J gave up 5 bases, with 8 bases separating them. The DNA of the CDR3 is TGCGCCAGCAGCTTGGAACACGTGGAGACCCAGTACTTC. Amino acids: CASSLEHVETQYF.